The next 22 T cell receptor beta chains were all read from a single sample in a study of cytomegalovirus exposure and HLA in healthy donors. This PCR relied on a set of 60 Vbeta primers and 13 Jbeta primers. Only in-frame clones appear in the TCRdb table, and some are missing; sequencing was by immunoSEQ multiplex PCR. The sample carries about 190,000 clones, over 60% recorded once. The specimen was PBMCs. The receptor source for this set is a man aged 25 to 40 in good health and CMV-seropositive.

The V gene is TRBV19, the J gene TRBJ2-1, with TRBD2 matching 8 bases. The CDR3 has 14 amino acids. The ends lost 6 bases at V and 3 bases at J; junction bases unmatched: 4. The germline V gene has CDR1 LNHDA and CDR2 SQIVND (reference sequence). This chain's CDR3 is CASSHGTSYNEQFF. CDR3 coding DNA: TGTGCCAGTAGCCACGGGACTAGCTACAATGAGCAGTTCTTC. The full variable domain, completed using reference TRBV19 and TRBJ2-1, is DGGITQSPKYLFRKEGQNVTLSCEQNLNHDAMYWYRQDPGQGLRLIYYSQIVNDFQKGDIAEGYSVSREKKESFPLTVTSAQKNPTAFYLCASSHGTSYNEQFFGPGTRLTVL.

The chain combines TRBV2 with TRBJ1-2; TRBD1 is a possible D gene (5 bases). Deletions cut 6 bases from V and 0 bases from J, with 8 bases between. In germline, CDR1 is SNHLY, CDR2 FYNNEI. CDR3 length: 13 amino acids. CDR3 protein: CASSDRSNYGYTF. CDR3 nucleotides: TGTGCCAGCAGCGACAGATCTAACTATGGCTACACCTTC.

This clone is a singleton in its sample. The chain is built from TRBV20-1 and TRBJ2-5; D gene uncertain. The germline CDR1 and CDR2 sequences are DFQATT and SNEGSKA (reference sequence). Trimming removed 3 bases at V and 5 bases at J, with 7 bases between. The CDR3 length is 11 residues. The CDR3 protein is CSARFRETQYF. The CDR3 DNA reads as TGCAGTGCTAGGTTCCGGGAGACCCAGTACTTC.

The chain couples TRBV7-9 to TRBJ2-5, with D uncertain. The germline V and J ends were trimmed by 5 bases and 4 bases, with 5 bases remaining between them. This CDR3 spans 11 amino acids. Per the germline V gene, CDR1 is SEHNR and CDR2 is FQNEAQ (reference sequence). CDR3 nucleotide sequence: TGTGCCAGCAGCAGCGCAGAGACCCAGTACTTC. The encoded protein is CASSSAETQYF.

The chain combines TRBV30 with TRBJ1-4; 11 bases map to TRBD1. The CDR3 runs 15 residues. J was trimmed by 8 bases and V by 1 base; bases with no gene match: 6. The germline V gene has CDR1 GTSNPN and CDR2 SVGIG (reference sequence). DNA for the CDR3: TGTGCCTGGAGTGGGAGAGGGACAGGGGGAGAAAAACTGTTTTTT. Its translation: CAWSGRGTGGEKLFF.

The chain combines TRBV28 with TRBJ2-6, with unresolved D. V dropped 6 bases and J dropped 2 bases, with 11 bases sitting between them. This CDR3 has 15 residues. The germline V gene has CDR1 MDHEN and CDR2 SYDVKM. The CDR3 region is CASSPLSAGANVLTF. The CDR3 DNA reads TGTGCCAGCAGCCCTCTGTCGGCTGGGGCCAACGTCCTGACTTTC.

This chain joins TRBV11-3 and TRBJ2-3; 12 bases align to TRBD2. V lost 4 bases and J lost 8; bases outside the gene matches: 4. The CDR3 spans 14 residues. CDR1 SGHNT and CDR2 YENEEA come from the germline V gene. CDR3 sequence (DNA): TGTGCCAGCAGCTACTCTAGCGGGGGGGCTACGCAGTATTTT. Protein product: CASSYSSGGATQYF.

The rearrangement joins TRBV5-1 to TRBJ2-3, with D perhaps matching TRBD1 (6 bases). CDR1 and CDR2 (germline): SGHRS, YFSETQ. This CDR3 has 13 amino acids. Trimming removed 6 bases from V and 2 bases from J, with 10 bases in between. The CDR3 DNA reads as TGCGCCAGCAACACAGGGCACACAGATACGCAGTATTTT. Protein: CASNTGHTDTQYF.

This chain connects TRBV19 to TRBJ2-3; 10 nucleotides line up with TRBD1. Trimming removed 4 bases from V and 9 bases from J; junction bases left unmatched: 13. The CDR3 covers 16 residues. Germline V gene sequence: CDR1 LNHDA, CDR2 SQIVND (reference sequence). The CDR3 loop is CASSRGTGEGLRTQYF. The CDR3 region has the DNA TGTGCCAGTAGTAGGGGGACAGGGGAGGGTTTGAGGACGCAGTATTTT.

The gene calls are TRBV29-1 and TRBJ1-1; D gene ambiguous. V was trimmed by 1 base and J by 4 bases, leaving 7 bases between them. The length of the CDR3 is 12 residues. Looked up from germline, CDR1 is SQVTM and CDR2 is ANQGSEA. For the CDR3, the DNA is TGCAGCGTTGAAGCGTTCGGCACTGAAGCTTTCTTT. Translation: CSVEAFGTEAFF.

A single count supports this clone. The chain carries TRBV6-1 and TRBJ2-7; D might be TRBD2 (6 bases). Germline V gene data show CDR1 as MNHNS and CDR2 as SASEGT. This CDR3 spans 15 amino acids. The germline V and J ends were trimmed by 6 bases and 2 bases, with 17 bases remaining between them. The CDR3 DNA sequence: TGTGCCAGCAGGTCCCCCGGCGGGGCGGCCTACGAGCAGTACTTC. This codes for CASRSPGGAAYEQYF.

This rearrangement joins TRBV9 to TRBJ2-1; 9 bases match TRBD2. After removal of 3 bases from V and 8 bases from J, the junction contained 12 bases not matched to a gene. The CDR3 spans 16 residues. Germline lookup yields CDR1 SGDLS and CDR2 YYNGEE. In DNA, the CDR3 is TGTGCCAGCAGCGCTCTACCGGGACTAGCAATAGATGAGCAGTTCTTC. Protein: CASSALPGLAIDEQFF.

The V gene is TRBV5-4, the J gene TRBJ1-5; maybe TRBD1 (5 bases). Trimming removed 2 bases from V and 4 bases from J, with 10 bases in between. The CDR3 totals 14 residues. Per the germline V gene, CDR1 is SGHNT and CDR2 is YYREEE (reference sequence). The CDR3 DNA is TGTGCCAGCAGCTTATGGGGCCCAAATCAGCCCCAGCATTTT. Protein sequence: CASSLWGPNQPQHF.

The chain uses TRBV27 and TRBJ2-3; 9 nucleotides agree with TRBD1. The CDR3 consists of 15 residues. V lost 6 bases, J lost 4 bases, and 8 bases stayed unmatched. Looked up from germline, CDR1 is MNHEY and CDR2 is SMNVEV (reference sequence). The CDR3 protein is CASRRTGVFADTQYF. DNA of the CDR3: TGTGCCAGCAGACGGACAGGGGTTTTCGCAGATACGCAGTATTTT.

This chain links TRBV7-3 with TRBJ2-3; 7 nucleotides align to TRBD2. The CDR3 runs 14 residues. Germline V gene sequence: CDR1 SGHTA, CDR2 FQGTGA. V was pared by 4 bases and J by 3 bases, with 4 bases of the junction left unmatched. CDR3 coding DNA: TGTGCCAGCAGCTCTGCGGGAGTTACAGATACGCAGTATTTT. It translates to CASSSAGVTDTQYF.

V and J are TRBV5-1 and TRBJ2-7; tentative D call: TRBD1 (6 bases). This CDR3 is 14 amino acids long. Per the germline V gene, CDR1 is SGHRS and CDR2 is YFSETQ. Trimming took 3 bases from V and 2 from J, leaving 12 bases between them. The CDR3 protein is CASSSTGKPYEQYF. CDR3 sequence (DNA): TGCGCCAGCAGCTCTACAGGGAAGCCCTACGAGCAGTACTTC.

Here the CDR3 DNA reads TGTGCCAGCAGCGGGGGACCCGCGACAGGGACCATGAACACTGAAGCTTTCTTT. Translated, it gives CASSGGPATGTMNTEAFF. This chain links TRBV9 with TRBJ1-1, with 7 bases matching TRBD1. V was clipped by 3 bases and J by 0 bases; unmatched bases: 14. CDR1 and CDR2 (germline): SGDLS, YYNGEE. This CDR3 has 18 residues. Supplemented by reference TRBV9 and TRBJ1-1, the full variable domain reads DSGVTQTPKHLITATGQRVTLRCSPRSGDLSVYWYQQSLDQGLQFLIQYYNGEERAKGNILERFSAQQFPDLHSELNLSSLELGDSALYFCASSGGPATGTMNTEAFFGQGTRLTVV.

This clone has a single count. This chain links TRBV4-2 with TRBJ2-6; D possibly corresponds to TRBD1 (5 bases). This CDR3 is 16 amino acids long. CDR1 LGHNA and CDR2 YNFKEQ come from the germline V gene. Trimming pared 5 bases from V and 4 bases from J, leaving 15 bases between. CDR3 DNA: TGTGCCAGCAGCGGAGAACAGGCTCCCGGGGCCAACGTCCTGACTTTC. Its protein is CASSGEQAPGANVLTF.

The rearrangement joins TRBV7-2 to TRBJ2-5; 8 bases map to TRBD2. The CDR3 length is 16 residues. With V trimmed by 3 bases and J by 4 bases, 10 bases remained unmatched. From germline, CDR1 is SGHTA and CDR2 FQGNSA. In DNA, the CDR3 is TGTGCCAGCAGCTTCTTGAGCGGGGGCCGGGGAGAGACCCAGTACTTC. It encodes CASSFLSGGRGETQYF.

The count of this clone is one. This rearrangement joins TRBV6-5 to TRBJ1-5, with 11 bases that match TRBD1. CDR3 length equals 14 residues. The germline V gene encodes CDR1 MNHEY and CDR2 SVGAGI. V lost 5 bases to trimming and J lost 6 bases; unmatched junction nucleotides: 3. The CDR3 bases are TGTGCCAGCAGTACGGACAGGGGGCGTCAGCCCCAGCATTTT. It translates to CASSTDRGRQPQHF.

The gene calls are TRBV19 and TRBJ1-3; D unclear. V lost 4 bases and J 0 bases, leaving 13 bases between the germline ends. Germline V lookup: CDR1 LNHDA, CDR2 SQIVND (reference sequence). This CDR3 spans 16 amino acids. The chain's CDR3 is CASSTGQRSSGNTIYF. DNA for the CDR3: TGTGCCAGTAGTACCGGCCAGCGCTCCTCTGGAAACACCATATATTTT.

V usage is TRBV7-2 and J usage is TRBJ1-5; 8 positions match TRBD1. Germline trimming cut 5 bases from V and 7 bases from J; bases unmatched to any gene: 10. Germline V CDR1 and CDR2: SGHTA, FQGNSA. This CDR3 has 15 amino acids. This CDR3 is CASSPQGAIGQPQHF. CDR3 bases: TGTGCCAGCAGCCCCCAGGGGGCAATAGGACAGCCCCAGCATTTT.